The entry that follows covers one T cell receptor (beta chain) sequence. The record originates from a study of blood T cell repertoires in COVID-19. On the study more broadly: Acute and convalescent COVID-19 samples came from the United States, Italy and Spain. T cells, B-cell-depleted T cells, or PBMCs provided the cDNA or gDNA that served as material.

Germline V gene lookup returns CDR1 SGHDT and CDR2 YYEEEE. V was clipped by 1 base and J by 0 bases, with 17 bases between them. CDR3 length: 18 amino acids. Original analysis: By means of reference gene primer amplification, nucleated cell counts were estimated. Profiled with immunoSEQ multiplex PCR; TCRdb holds only in-frame clones, not every one. V, J and clone size are those of that table, while D and trimming were read from the DNA. The sample holds approximately 190,000 clones, 88% seen once. The source of this sequence is a woman in her thirties or forties who had recovered from COVID-19. This chain connects TRBV5-6 to TRBJ1-3; D may be TRBD1 (5 bases). The sample consisted of peripheral blood. The CDR3 is CASSLPRQGYLSGNTIYF. The CDR3 DNA reads TGTGCCAGCAGCTTGCCCCGCCAGGGCTACCTCTCTGGAAACACCATATATTTT.